The rows below give T cell receptor beta chains drawn from one sample of a study of blood T cell repertoires in COVID-19. Measured with immunoSEQ multiplex PCR; TCRdb has only the in-frame clones, and not every one. Among roughly 230,000 clones listed, approximately 82% were seen once. Sequenced input: peripheral blood. The receptors were gathered from an elderly woman with acute or convalescent COVID-19. CDR3s include the opening cysteine and the closing phenylalanine or tryptophan. A D gene is named only where the DNA matches it firmly. Some rows have no size entry. The others give once, few or many, or a class for an expanded clone.

-	-	TRBJ1-4	TRBV7-2	TGTGCCAGCAGCTTAACAGGCAGGGGAGAAAAACTGTTTTTT	CASSLTGRGEKLFF
-	-	TRBJ1-2	TRBV12-3/TRBV12-4	TGTGCCAGCAGTTTAATCCCCGATGGCTACACCTTC	CASSLIPDGYTF
-	-	TRBJ1-3	TRBV19	TGTGCCAGTAGTATTGCGGGGGACTCTGGAAACACCATATATTTT	CASSIAGDSGNTIYF
-	-	TRBJ2-1	TRBV9	TGTGCCAGCAGCGTTAGCCCGGGGAATGAGCAGTTCTTC	CASSVSPGNEQFF
-	once	TRBJ1-4	TRBV6-5	TGTGCCAGCAGTTATACGGGGGCAACTAATGAAAAACTGTTTTTT	CASSYTGATNEKLFF
TRBD2	-	TRBJ2-7	TRBV6-5	TGTGCCAGCAGTCCAAGCGGGGGGAATGAGCAGTACTTC	CASSPSGGNEQYF
TRBD1	-	TRBJ1-6	TRBV19	TGTGCCAGTAGTGCCTACAGGGGGCAGGCACCCCTCCACTTT	CASSAYRGQAPLHF
TRBD2	-	TRBJ2-3	TRBV3-1/TRBV3-2	TGTGCCAGCAGCCAAGAGGTAGCGGGGGTGAAGAGTAGCACAGATACGCAGTATTTT	CASSQEVAGVKSSTDTQYF
TRBD1	-	TRBJ2-3	TRBV5-1	TGCGCCAGCAGCTCGGGACAGGTCGGCACAGATACGCAGTATTTT	CASSSGQVGTDTQYF
-	-	TRBJ1-2	TRBV11-2	TGTGCCAGCAGCCCCAAGACAGGCGCATTCTATGGCTACACCTTC	CASSPKTGAFYGYTF
-	-	TRBJ2-1	TRBV14	TGTGCCAGCAGCCAAGATTGGGGGAGGAACAATGAGCAGTTCTTC	CASSQDWGRNNEQFF
-	many	TRBJ2-1	TRBV6-4	TGTGCCAGCAGTGACTCGAACGGGGACTACAATGAGCAGTTCTTC	CASSDSNGDYNEQFF
-	-	TRBJ2-7	TRBV14	TGTGCCAGCAGCCAAGTCGGGGGTGCCTACGAGCAGTACTTC	CASSQVGGAYEQYF
TRBD1	-	TRBJ2-2	TRBV12-5	TGTGCTAGTGGTTTGTTGACAGGGGCGGCCACCGGGGAGCTGTTTTTT	CASGLLTGAATGELFF
TRBD1	few	TRBJ1-5	TRBV2	TGTGCCAGCAGGTCGACAGGGGGGAATCAGCCCCAGCATTTT	CASRSTGGNQPQHF
-	-	TRBJ1-2	TRBV6-5	TGTGCCAGCCCCCCTGTGGGCGCAGTCGGCTATGGCTACACCTTC	CASPPVGAVGYGYTF
TRBD1	-	TRBJ1-2	TRBV11-2	TGTGCCAGCAGCTTAGCACAGGGGGTATATGGCTACACCTTC	CASSLAQGVYGYTF
-	-	TRBJ1-3	TRBV5-5	TGTGCCAGCAGCTTGGACGCAGGGAATGGAAACACCATATATTTT	CASSLDAGNGNTIYF
TRBD1	-	TRBJ1-1	TRBV3-1/TRBV3-2	TGTGCCAGCAGCTCGCAGGGGGGAGGCACTGAAGCTTTCTTT	CASSSQGGGTEAFF
TRBD1	few	TRBJ1-4	TRBV7-8	TGTGCCAGCAGCCGGACAGGGGCCCGTGAAAAACTGTTTTTT	CASSRTGAREKLFF
-	-	TRBJ1-1	TRBV7-2	TGTGCCAGCAGCTTAGCCGCAATACTAAACACTGAAGCTTTCTTT	CASSLAAILNTEAFF
-	-	TRBJ1-6	TRBV11-3	TGTGCCAGCAACTACGGGGGGCAGACCTATAATTCACCCCTCCACTTT	CASNYGGQTYNSPLHF